Listed here are 21 T cell receptor beta chains from one sample, sequenced in a study of T cell responses to AZD1222 COVID-19 vaccine (dated by TCRdb to the early 2020s). Library prep was done by the immunoSEQ multiplex PCR assay. The table was pulled from immuneACCESS by TCRdb, which kept in-frame rearrangements only. Such tables lose some clones; where checked, under half of the loss comes from unresolved V genes, and the rest has no known cause. In all, the sample holds 95,000 to 110,000 clones, and more than 70% of those were seen once. Of the sample, approximately 7% falls within the top ten clones. The sample's time point label, decoded: baseline before first vaccination. Here the sequenced sample was peripheral blood, taken on day 0 of AZD1222 vaccination. The receptors come from an adult in good health.

This chain links TRBV7-9 with TRBJ1-4; D call uncertain. Deletions cut 1 base from V and 12 bases from J, with 12 bases between. Germline lookup yields CDR1 SEHNR and CDR2 FQNEAQ (reference sequence). This CDR3 is built from 13 residues. This CDR3 reads CASSLESSFQLFF. CDR3 in DNA: TGTGCCAGCAGCTTAGAGAGCAGTTTTCAACTGTTTTTT.

This chain connects TRBV5-1 to TRBJ1-6; D ambiguous. The CDR3 extends over 16 amino acids. V was trimmed by 0 bases and J by 4 bases, leaving 11 bases between them. Germline V lookup: CDR1 SGHRS, CDR2 YFSETQ. Here the CDR3 reads CASSLASTRYNSPLHF. The CDR3 DNA is TGCGCCAGCAGCTTGGCCTCGACACGGTATAATTCACCCCTCCACTTT.

The chain links TRBV7-2 to TRBJ2-2, with 8 bases that match TRBD1. Germline V gene data show CDR1 as SGHTA and CDR2 as FQGNSA. With 4 bases clipped from V and 3 bases from J, the junction kept 7 bases outside the gene matches. The CDR3 runs 16 residues. DNA for the CDR3: TGTGCCAGCAGCTCATCGGACAGGGCGTACACCGGGGAGCTGTTTTTT. This sequence encodes CASSSSDRAYTGELFF.

This chain joins TRBV7-3 and TRBJ2-1, with TRBD2 identical over 13 bases. The CDR3 runs to 15 residues. Germline loops: CDR1 SGHTA, CDR2 FQGTGA. The V and J ends lost 2 bases and 8 bases, in that order; junction bases with no gene match: 3. The CDR3 DNA follows: TGTGCCAGCAGCTTAGGGACTAGCGGGATTTATGAGCAGTTCTTC. It yields the protein CASSLGTSGIYEQFF. The entire variable domain, with the rest obtained from reference TRBV7-3 and TRBJ2-1, is as follows: GAGVSQTPSNKVTEKGKYVELRCDPISGHTALYWYRQSLGQGPEFLIYFQGTGAADDSGLPNDRFFAVRPEGSVSTLKIQRTERGDSAVYLCASSLGTSGIYEQFFGPGTRLTVL.

The gene calls are TRBV5-4 and TRBJ1-5; a possible D gene is TRBD1 (6 bases). The CDR3 contains 16 residues. Looked up from germline, CDR1 is SGHNT and CDR2 is YYREEE (reference sequence). V shed 4 bases and J shed 2 bases, with 16 bases lying between them. CDR3 in amino acids: CASSRGGAQGNQPQHF. In DNA form, the CDR3 reads TGTGCCAGCAGCCGAGGGGGGGCTCAGGGCAATCAGCCCCAGCATTTT. The entire variable domain, with the rest obtained from reference TRBV5-4 and TRBJ1-5, is as follows: ETGVTQSPTHLIKTRGQQVTLRCSSQSGHNTVSWYQQALGQGPQFIFQYYREEENGRGNFPPRFSGLQFPNYSSELNVNALELDDSALYLCASSRGGAQGNQPQHFGDGTRLSIL.

The chain uses TRBV19 and TRBJ2-1; a possible D gene is TRBD2 (5 bases). Per the germline V gene, CDR1 is LNHDA and CDR2 is SQIVND (reference sequence). The CDR3 length is 15 residues. V lost 0 bases and J 5 bases, leaving 11 bases between the germline ends. The DNA for the CDR3 is TGTGCCAGTAGTATAGATCTAGCTCCGAACAATGAGCAGTTCTTC. The encoded protein is CASSIDLAPNNEQFF.

Turning to this clone: One end of the junction fails to match germline, which may point to a read error. The CDR3 DNA sequence: TGTGCCAGCAGCTTAGGGACTAGCTCCAACAATGAGCAGTTCTTC. Protein: CASSLGTSSNNEQFF. The gene calls are TRBV11-2 and TRBJ2-1, with 8 bases lining up with TRBD2. The length of the CDR3 is 15 residues. Germline loops: CDR1 SGHAT, CDR2 FQNNGV.

The V gene is TRBV7-2, the J gene TRBJ2-1; TRBD2 is a possible D gene (5 bases). Trimming removed 2 bases from V and 0 bases from J, with 5 bases in between. The germline gives CDR1 SGHTA, CDR2 FQGNSA. CDR3 length: 14 residues. The CDR3 is CASSLTSSYNEQFF. The CDR3 nucleotides are TGTGCCAGCAGCTTAACTAGCTCCTACAATGAGCAGTTCTTC.

The chain employs TRBV4-2 and TRBJ2-3; 14 nucleotides match TRBD2. The CDR3 is 17 amino acids. Per the germline V gene, CDR1 is LGHNA and CDR2 is YNFKEQ. Germline trimming cut 5 bases from V and 1 base from J; bases unmatched to any gene: 5. This CDR3 is CASSYGLAGGGTDTQYF. In DNA, the CDR3 is TGTGCCAGCAGCTATGGACTAGCGGGAGGAGGCACAGATACGCAGTATTTT.

The chain has TRBV12-3 or TRBV12-4 and TRBJ2-7; 13 bases are a match to TRBD2. With V trimmed by 4 bases and J by 12 bases, 6 bases remained unmatched. There are 13 residues in the CDR3. Here the CDR3 reads CASSSGLAGILYF. The CDR3, as DNA: TGTGCCAGCAGTTCGGGACTAGCGGGAATCCTGTACTTC.

The chain combines TRBV3-1 (or the pseudogene TRBV3-2) with TRBJ2-7; 8 nucleotides match TRBD2. Unmatched junction bases numbered 8, after V lost 4 bases and J lost 6 bases. There are 14 residues in the CDR3. Germline CDR1 reads LGHDT; CDR2 reads YNNKEL (reference sequence). The CDR3, as DNA: TGTGCCAGCAGCCCCGGGACTAGTGGAGCCGAGCAGTACTTC. Protein sequence: CASSPGTSGAEQYF.

The CDR3 DNA reads as TGTGCCAGCAGCCAGGGACAGAACACTGAAGCTTTCTTT. Its protein is CASSQGQNTEAFF. This rearrangement joins TRBV7-3 to TRBJ1-1; TRBD1 is a possible D gene (6 bases). The CDR3 spans 13 residues. Trimming removed 5 bases from V and 1 base from J, with 8 bases in between. CDR1 is SGHTA and CDR2 is FQGTGA in the germline V gene.

This chain joins TRBV11-3 and TRBJ2-5; 9 bases align to TRBD2. V lost 0 bases and J lost 7; bases outside the gene matches: 6. Per germline, CDR1 SGHNT and CDR2 YENEEA. This CDR3 is built from 15 residues. DNA for the CDR3: TGTGCCAGCAGCTTAGAAGCGGGAGGCTTGGTGACCCAGTACTTC. Translating gives CASSLEAGGLVTQYF.

J is TRBJ2-7 and V is TRBV23-1, with 9 bases fitting TRBD1. Being an ORF, TRBV23-1 has a function that is uncertain. This CDR3 region has 18 residues. V lost 0 bases, J lost 4 bases, and 13 bases stayed unmatched. CDR3 in DNA: TGCGCCAGCAGTCAATCAAGTGTCGCAGGACAGGGGCTTTACGAGCAGTACTTC. It yields the protein CASSQSSVAGQGLYEQYF.

Here the CDR3 DNA reads TGTGCCGTAGGGACAGGGGGAATCAACTATGGCTACACCTTC. This translates into CAVGTGGINYGYTF. The chain uses TRBV5-4 and TRBJ1-2; 11 nucleotides match TRBD1. This CDR3 region has 14 residues. V was pared by 10 bases and J by 2 bases, with 7 bases of the junction left unmatched. Germline CDR1 SGHNT, CDR2 YYREEE (reference sequence).

The chain employs TRBV12-5 and TRBJ1-1, with D possibly being TRBD1 (5 bases). V lost 9 bases and J lost 1, with 9 bases in between. Germline CDR1 LGHNT, CDR2 FRNRAP. CDR3 size: 12 residues. CDR3 DNA: TGTGCTAGCCGGGGACGGAACACTGAAGCTTTCTTT. Amino acids: CASRGRNTEAFF.

The V call is TRBV18, the J call TRBJ1-2, with a weak D call TRBD1 (5 bases). There are 18 residues in the CDR3. V was shortened by 3 bases and J by 0 bases, with 20 bases between the two germline ends. Germline loops: CDR1 KGHSH, CDR2 LQKENI. CDR3 sequence: CASSPVRQGWGTNYGYTF. The DNA of the CDR3 is TGTGCCAGCTCACCCGTGAGGCAGGGCTGGGGTACTAACTATGGCTACACCTTC.

CDR3 DNA: TGTGCCAGCAGCTTATCACAGACACGAGCGAACACCGGGGAGCTGTTTTTT. Protein sequence: CASSLSQTRANTGELFF. This chain links TRBV7-3 with TRBJ2-2; D ambiguous. The CDR3 covers 17 residues. Trimming took off 2 bases at V and 0 bases at J, with 13 bases between the two ends. From germline, CDR1 is SGHTA and CDR2 FQGTGA.

The chain joins TRBV28 to TRBJ1-5; D gene ambiguous. The CDR3 extends over 18 amino acids. Germline V gene data show CDR1 as MDHEN and CDR2 as SYDVKM. V lost 3 bases to trimming and J lost 0 bases, with 18 bases between them. This chain's CDR3 is CASSFNPLRDTSNQPQHF. DNA of the CDR3: TGTGCCAGCAGTTTCAACCCCCTTAGGGATACTAGCAATCAGCCCCAGCATTTT.

In this sample, this clone turned up a few times. The chain links TRBV5-1 to TRBJ2-2; perhaps TRBD1 as D (5 bases). The CDR3 is 14 residues long. The ends were cut back, 3 bases at V and 1 base at J, with 7 bases in the middle. Per germline, CDR1 SGHRS and CDR2 YFSETQ. CDR3 sequence (DNA): TGCGCCAGCAGCTCAGGGTTGAACACCGGGGAGCTGTTTTTT. Its protein product is CASSSGLNTGELFF.

This chain uses TRBV7-2 with TRBJ1-6; 12 bases line up with TRBD1. Germline V gene data show CDR1 as SGHTA and CDR2 as FQGNSA. This CDR3 region has 15 residues. The V segment lost 5 bases and the J segment 10 bases; nucleotides outside the gene matches: 6. The CDR3 nucleotides are TGTGCCAGCAGCCCAGGGACAGGGGGCGCCTCACCCCTCCACTTT. This sequence encodes CASSPGTGGASPLHF.